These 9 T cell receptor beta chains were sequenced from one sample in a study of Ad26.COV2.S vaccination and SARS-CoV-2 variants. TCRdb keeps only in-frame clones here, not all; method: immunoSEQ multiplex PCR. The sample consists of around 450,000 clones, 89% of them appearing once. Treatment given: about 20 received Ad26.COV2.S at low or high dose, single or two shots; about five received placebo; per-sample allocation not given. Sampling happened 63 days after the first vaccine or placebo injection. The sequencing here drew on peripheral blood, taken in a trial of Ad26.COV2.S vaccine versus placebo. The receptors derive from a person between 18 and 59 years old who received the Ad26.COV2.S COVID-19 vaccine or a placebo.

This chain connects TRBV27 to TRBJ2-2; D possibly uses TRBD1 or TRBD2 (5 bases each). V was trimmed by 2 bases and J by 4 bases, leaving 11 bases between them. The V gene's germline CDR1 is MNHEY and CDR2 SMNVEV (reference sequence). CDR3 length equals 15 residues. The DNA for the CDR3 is TGTGCCAGCAGTTTAAGACAGAGGGCCACCGGGGAGCTGTTTTTT. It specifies CASSLRQRATGELFF.

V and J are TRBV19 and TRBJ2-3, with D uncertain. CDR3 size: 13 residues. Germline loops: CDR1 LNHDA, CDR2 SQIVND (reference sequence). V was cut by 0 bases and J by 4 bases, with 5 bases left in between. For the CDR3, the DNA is TGTGCCAGTAGTATAGAACAATCAGATACGCAGTATTTT. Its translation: CASSIEQSDTQYF.

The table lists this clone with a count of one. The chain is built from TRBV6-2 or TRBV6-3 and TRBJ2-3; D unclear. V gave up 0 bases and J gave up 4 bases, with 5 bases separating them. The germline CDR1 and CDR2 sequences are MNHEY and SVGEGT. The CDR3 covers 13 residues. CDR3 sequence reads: CASSYSGPDTQYF. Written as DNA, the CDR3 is TGTGCCAGCAGTTACTCAGGTCCAGATACGCAGTATTTT.

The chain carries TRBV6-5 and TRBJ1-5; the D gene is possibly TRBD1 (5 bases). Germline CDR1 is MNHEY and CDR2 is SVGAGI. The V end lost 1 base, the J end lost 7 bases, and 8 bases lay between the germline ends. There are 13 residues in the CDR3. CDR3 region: CASSYFWGQPQHF. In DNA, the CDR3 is TGTGCCAGCAGTTACTTTTGGGGCCAGCCCCAGCATTTT.

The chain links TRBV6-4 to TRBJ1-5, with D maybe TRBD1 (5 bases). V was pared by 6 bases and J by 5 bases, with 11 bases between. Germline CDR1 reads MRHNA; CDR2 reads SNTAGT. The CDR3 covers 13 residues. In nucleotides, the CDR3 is TGTGCCAGCAGCCGGACACAGGATCAGCCCCAGCATTTT. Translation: CASSRTQDQPQHF.

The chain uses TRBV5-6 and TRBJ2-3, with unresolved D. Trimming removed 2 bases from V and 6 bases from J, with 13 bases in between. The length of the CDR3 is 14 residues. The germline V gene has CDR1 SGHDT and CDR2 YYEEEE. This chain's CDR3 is CASSFLSTWDTQYF. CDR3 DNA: TGTGCCAGCAGCTTTCTGTCCACCTGGGATACGCAGTATTTT.

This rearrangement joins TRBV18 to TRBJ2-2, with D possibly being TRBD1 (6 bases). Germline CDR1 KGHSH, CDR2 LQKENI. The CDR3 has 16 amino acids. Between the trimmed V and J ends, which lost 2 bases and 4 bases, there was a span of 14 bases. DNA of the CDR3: TGTGCCAGCTCACCATACAGGGTTTGGAGCACCGGGGAGCTGTTTTTT. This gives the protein CASSPYRVWSTGELFF.

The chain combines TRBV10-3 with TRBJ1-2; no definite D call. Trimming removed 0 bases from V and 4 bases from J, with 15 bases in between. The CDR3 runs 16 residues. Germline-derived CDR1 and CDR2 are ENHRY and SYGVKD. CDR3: CAISESMSGLPYGYTF. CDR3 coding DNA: TGTGCCATCAGTGAGTCGATGTCAGGTCTTCCCTATGGCTACACCTTC.

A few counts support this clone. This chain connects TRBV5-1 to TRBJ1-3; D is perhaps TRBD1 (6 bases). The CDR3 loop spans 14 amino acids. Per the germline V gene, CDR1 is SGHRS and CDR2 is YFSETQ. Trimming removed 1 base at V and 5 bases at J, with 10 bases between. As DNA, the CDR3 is TGCGCCAGCAGCTTGACAGGGTCCCGAAACACCATATATTTT. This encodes CASSLTGSRNTIYF.